Listed below are T cell receptor beta chains from one sample, sequenced in a study of T cell responses to AZD1222 COVID-19 vaccine. Sequenced by immunoSEQ multiplex PCR; TCRdb stores in-frame clones only, minus some. Of some 120,000 clones listed, around 93% are singletons. The sequencing here drew on peripheral blood, taken on day 0 of AZD1222 vaccination. The receptors derive from an adult in good health. CDR3s include the opening cysteine and the closing phenylalanine or tryptophan. D genes are given only for firm matches. Only some rows state a clone size, as once, few, many or a class for expanded clones.

15	NA	NA	TRBV2	TRBJ2-6	TGTGCCAGCAGCCGGGGAGGCTCTGGGGCCAACGTCCTGACTTTC	CASSRGGSGANVLTF
13	NA	NA	TRBV9	TRBJ2-3	TGTGCCAGCAGCGTAGGGGCAGCGGATACGCAGTATTTT	CASSVGAADTQYF
14	NA	NA	TRBV2	TRBJ1-1	TGTGCCAGCAGTGAAAAGGCCGTAGGCACTGAAGCTTTCTTT	CASSEKAVGTEAFF
15	NA	TRBD2	TRBV9	TRBJ2-1	TGTGCCAGCAGCCCAAGGACTAGCGGGGCCCACGAGCAGTTCTTC	CASSPRTSGAHEQFF
16	NA	TRBD1	TRBV19	TRBJ1-5	TGTGCCAGTAGTCTCAGACACAGGGGACGGGGTCAGCCCCAGCATTTT	CASSLRHRGRGQPQHF
12	once	NA	TRBV28	TRBJ1-2	TGTGCCAGCAGTGCGACCTCCTATGGCTACACCTTC	CASSATSYGYTF
15	NA	NA	TRBV5-1	TRBJ2-7	TGCGCCAGCAGCCCGACACCGACAGGTTTCCAAGAGCAGTACTTC	CASSPTPTGFQEQYF
16	NA	NA	TRBV7-9	TRBJ1-4	TGTGCCAGCAGCTTAGCTGGGTCAGGGTGGAATGAAAAACTGTTTTTT	CASSLAGSGWNEKLFF
14	NA	TRBD2	TRBV29-1	TRBJ2-1	TGCAGCGGTACGAGACTAGCTGACTACAATGAGCAGTTCTTC	CSGTRLADYNEQFF
13	NA	NA	TRBV6-5	TRBJ1-1	TGTGCCAGCAGTTACTCGATCAAGGACCAAGCTTTCTTT	CASSYSIKDQAFF
17	NA	TRBD2	TRBV3-1/TRBV3-2	TRBJ2-4	TGTGCCAGCAGCCGCCTGACTAGCGGGAGGGCCAAAAACATTCAGTACTTC	CASSRLTSGRAKNIQYF
13	NA	TRBD2	TRBV20-1	TRBJ2-1	TGCAGTGCTAGTGGTCCCAGCGGGAGAATTAAGTTCTTC	CSASGPSGRIKFF
13	NA	NA	TRBV5-1	TRBJ2-1	TGCGCCAGCAGCACACTGACGGACAATGAGCAGTTCTTC	CASSTLTDNEQFF
15	NA	NA	TRBV6-1	TRBJ1-3	TGTGCCAGCAGTGAACAGCTCAGGGATGGAAACACCATATATTTT	CASSEQLRDGNTIYF
15	NA	TRBD1	TRBV19	TRBJ2-7	TGTGCCAGTAGCGATCGGGACAGGGGCTCATACGAGCAGTACTTC	CASSDRDRGSYEQYF
14	NA	TRBD1	TRBV3-1/TRBV3-2	TRBJ2-7	TGTGCCAGCAGCCCGGGACAGGGGGGCTACGAGCAGTACTTC	CASSPGQGGYEQYF
13	NA	NA	TRBV30	TRBJ1-5	TGTGCCTGGAGTGCTGCGACAAGACAGCCCCAGCATTTT	CAWSAATRQPQHF
15	NA	NA	TRBV7-9	TRBJ1-3	TGTGCCAGCAGCTTATCACAGAGCTCTGGAAACACCATATATTTT	CASSLSQSSGNTIYF
16	NA	NA	TRBV11-1	TRBJ2-1	TGTGCCAGCAGCTTAGTGGGCCACGGGTCCTACAATGAGCAGTTCTTC	CASSLVGHGSYNEQFF
14	NA	NA	TRBV27	TRBJ2-1	TGTGCCAGCACCACGGGGTCTCCCTACAATGAGCAGTTCTTC	CASTTGSPYNEQFF
20	NA	NA	TRBV24-1	TRBJ2-2	TGTGCCACCAGTGATAGACGGATCCGAGGTACTCGGACAAACACCGGGGAGCTGTTTTTT	CATSDRRIRGTRTNTGELFF
15	NA	NA	TRBV5-4	TRBJ2-3	TGTGCCAGCAGCCGTAGCGGTTGGAACACAGATACGCAGTATTTT	CASSRSGWNTDTQYF
13	NA	TRBD1	TRBV3-1/TRBV3-2	TRBJ1-2	TGTGCCAGCAGCCGGACAGGGCTAAGAGGCTACACCTTC	CASSRTGLRGYTF
14	once	NA	TRBV29-1	TRBJ1-2	TGCAGCGTTGGAACGTTGTCGTCCAAGGCGGGCTACACCTTC	CSVGTLSSKAGYTF
13	NA	TRBD1	TRBV12-3/TRBV12-4	TRBJ1-1	TGTGCCAGCAGTTTGGACAGGGGGACTGAAGCTTTCTTT	CASSLDRGTEAFF
10	NA	TRBD1	TRBV29-1	TRBJ1-2	TGCAGCGTTGGGACAGGGGGGCACACCTTC	CSVGTGGHTF
15	NA	TRBD1	TRBV7-2	TRBJ2-5	TGTGCCAGCAGCTCCTACAGGGGTGGCCAAGAGACCCAGTACTTC	CASSSYRGGQETQYF
15	NA	NA	TRBV4-2	TRBJ2-1	TGTGCCAGCAGCCAAGGACTAGTATCATACAATGAGCAGTTCTTC	CASSQGLVSYNEQFF
14	NA	TRBD1	TRBV10-3	TRBJ1-1	TGTGCCATCACCCCTGGACAGGGGATCGCTGAAGCTTTCTTT	CAITPGQGIAEAFF
15	NA	TRBD1	TRBV13	TRBJ2-7	TGTGCCAGCAGCTTGAATTCACAGGGGGGCTACGAGCAGTACTTC	CASSLNSQGGYEQYF
16	NA	TRBD1	TRBV3-1/TRBV3-2	TRBJ2-1	TGTGCCAGCAGCCAATCTCCGGGACAGGGGAACAATGAGCAGTTCTTC	CASSQSPGQGNNEQFF
15	NA	NA	TRBV6-5	TRBJ1-1	TGTGCCAGCGTACAACTTGGGTACCCGAACACTGAAGCTTTCTTT	CASVQLGYPNTEAFF
15	NA	TRBD1	TRBV23-1	TRBJ1-2	TGCGCCAGCAACGCCGGGACAGACCATAACTATGGCTACACCTTC	CASNAGTDHNYGYTF
16	NA	NA	TRBV7-2	TRBJ2-1	TGTGCCAGCAGCTTAGTGACGGGTTCTAGGTGGAATGAGCAGTTCTTC	CASSLVTGSRWNEQFF
14	NA	TRBD2	TRBV7-8	TRBJ2-7	TGTGCCAGCAGCGCGGGACTAGCGGCCCACGAGCAGTACTTC	CASSAGLAAHEQYF
14	once	TRBD2	TRBV6-5	TRBJ2-1	TGTGCCAGCTCTACTAGCGGCGCGAACAATGAGCAGTTCTTC	CASSTSGANNEQFF
13	NA	NA	TRBV19	TRBJ1-6	TGTGCCAGTAGTACGCACATGGATTCACCCCTCCACTTT	CASSTHMDSPLHF
15	NA	TRBD1	TRBV30	TRBJ2-5	TGTGCCTGGCGACCCGGGACAGGGGGACAAGAGACCCAGTACTTC	CAWRPGTGGQETQYF
12	NA	NA	TRBV19	TRBJ2-7	TGTGCCAGTAGTATATCTAGCGCCGAGCAGTACTTC	CASSISSAEQYF